This TCR beta chain is from a study of high-grade serous ovarian cancer treatment subgroups. TCRdb keeps only in-frame clones here, not all; method: immunoSEQ multiplex PCR. Among around 1,800 clones, 65% to 85% were seen once, and the ten largest hold 40% to 55%. The V gene lost 1 base and the J gene lost 6 bases, with 6 bases spanning the gap. This CDR3 has 13 residues. The germline gives CDR1 SGHTA, CDR2 FQGTGA. The tumor samples were collected prior to definitive surgery or chemotherapy. The TCR comes from a human donor with high-grade serous ovarian cancer. This chain joins TRBV7-3 and TRBJ2-2; no definite D call. Sequencing was done on a sample of tumor tissue. The CDR3 DNA reads as TGTGCCAGCAGCTTAATGGTTTCCGGGGAGCTGTTTTTT. Amino acids: CASSLMVSGELFF.